This entry concerns a single T cell receptor beta chain. The antigen it recognizes is unknown. No much larger clone is present one base from it, and per-base qualities are unavailable. The data belong to a study of technical replicates of blood from a handful of donors (TCRdb year 2017). Library preparation was by the immunoSEQ multiplex PCR assay. As stored in TCRdb, this immuneACCESS dataset retains in-frame rearrangements with V and J assigned. A fraction of the clones does not appear; measured against another copy, unresolved V genes explain less than half of the discrepancy, and the remainder lacks a known reason. The sample data list 100,000 or so clones, and about 96% of these were observed just once. The biggest ten clones account for about 0.36% of the sample. The junction shows trimming of 6 bases on V and 4 bases on J, plus 6 bases between the germline ends. From the germline V gene (reference sequence), CDR1 is DFQATT and CDR2 is SNEGSKA. From the cysteine up to the phenylalanine, the CDR3 has a length of 10 residues. Here the CDR3 DNA is all that survives: 30 bases in frame from base 1.

In this chain, TRBV20-1 is recombined with TRBJ1-2, with no confidently assigned D gene. This TCR derives from a human donor in good health. Sequencing was performed on T cells isolated from PBMCs. CDR3 region: CSAPSYGYTF. The bases are TGCAGTGCCCCGAGCTATGGCTACACCTTC.